These 23 T cell receptor beta chains were sequenced from one sample in a study of blood T cells in healthy people across ages. A J-beta primer mix and a sample-barcoded 5' primer were used in a second PCR of about 7 to 12 cycles. TCRdb re-analysed the 5' RACE reads in MiXCR, keeping a single row per CDR3 protein. In the table there are fewer than 2,000,000 distinct CDR3 sequences, around 35% of which are singletons. Sequencing used blood. The receptor source for this set is a woman in her twenties or thirties in good health.

The chain employs TRBV7-2 and TRBJ2-4; 8 bases are a match to TRBD2. The junction had 13 bases not matched to a gene; V was cut back by 2 bases and J by 13 bases. This CDR3 comprises 15 residues. Germline loops: CDR1 SGHTA, CDR2 FQGNSA. Written as DNA, the CDR3 is TGTGCCAGCAGCTTAATTAGCGGGACCCGCTATGAGCAGTACTTC. This translates into CASSLISGTRYEQYF.

This clonotype was detected only a few times. The J gene is TRBJ2-1, the V gene TRBV20-1; D call uncertain. Trimming removed 3 bases from V and 5 bases from J, with 17 bases in between. Per the germline V gene, CDR1 is DFQATT and CDR2 is SNEGSKA (reference sequence). The CDR3 is made up of 15 amino acids. The CDR3 DNA follows: TGCAGTGCTAGGAACCGCCCATTAAACGACAATGAGCAGTTCTTC. Translated, it gives CSARNRPLNDNEQFF.

In this sample, this clonotype turned up a few times. An end of the junction differs from the germline gene, which may be a read error. This chain connects TRBV11-1 to TRBJ2-5; D is uncertain. The CDR3 is 15 residues long. Looked up from germline, CDR1 is SGHAT and CDR2 is FQDESV (reference sequence). The CDR3, as DNA: TGTGCCAGCAGCTTAAGGCCGGCTCCCCGAGAGACTCAGTACTTC. This encodes CASSLRPAPRETQYF.

The genes are TRBV4-1 and TRBJ2-7; unclear D gene. The CDR3 loop spans 15 amino acids. The V end was cut by 2 bases, the J end by 1 base, with 12 bases between. Germline V CDR1 and CDR2: MGHRA, YSYEKL. CDR3 amino acids: CASSQPVAASYEQYF. CDR3 bases: TGCGCCAGCAGCCAACCCGTGGCGGCGTCCTACGAGCAGTACTTC.

This clonotype was observed a few times. The chain uses TRBV5-5 and TRBJ2-7; D not certain. This CDR3 has 17 residues. Trimming shortened V by 1 base and J by 3 bases, and 20 bases separated the two germline ends. The germline V gene encodes CDR1 SGHKS and CDR2 YYEKEE (reference sequence). This chain's CDR3 is CASSLRRPSERVYEQYF. For the CDR3, the DNA is TGTGCCAGCAGCTTGCGTAGGCCCTCCGAAAGGGTCTACGAGCAGTACTTC.

This clonotype was counted only a few times. The chain recombines TRBV4-1 with TRBJ1-5; D possibly corresponds to TRBD1 (6 bases). Germline V gene sequence: CDR1 MGHRA, CDR2 YSYEKL. The CDR3 is 15 residues long. V was clipped by 6 bases and J by 0 bases, with 12 bases between them. The CDR3 loop is CASRDGQNSNQPQHF. CDR3 nucleotides: TGCGCCAGCAGGGATGGACAGAATAGCAATCAGCCCCAGCATTTT.

The chain employs TRBV6-1 and TRBJ2-1; tentatively, D is TRBD1 (5 bases). The CDR3 is 17 amino acids. The V end was cut by 4 bases, the J end by 1 base, with 17 bases between. Looked up from germline, CDR1 is MNHNS and CDR2 is SASEGT. The CDR3 loop is CASSVTAFLGSYNEQFF. The CDR3 DNA is TGTGCCAGCAGTGTGACAGCGTTTTTGGGATCCTACAATGAGCAGTTCTTC.

V gene TRBV29-1 combines with J gene TRBJ2-5; D tentatively fits TRBD1 or TRBD2 (5 bases each). Trimming stripped 6 bases from V and 11 bases from J, with 22 bases between. Looked up from germline, CDR1 is SQVTM and CDR2 is ANQGSEA. This CDR3 is 13 amino acids long. In DNA form, the CDR3 reads TGCAGCGTGCCGGGACGCCAAGGCAATGAGCAGTACTTC. This codes for CSVPGRQGNEQYF.

V is TRBV10-3 and J is TRBJ2-1; D is undetermined. Germline lookup yields CDR1 ENHRY and CDR2 SYGVKD. Trimming took off 0 bases at V and 0 bases at J, with 6 bases between the two ends. The CDR3 is made up of 15 amino acids. The CDR3 is CAISESVGSYNEQFF. CDR3 bases: TGTGCCATCAGTGAGTCTGTGGGCTCCTACAATGAGCAGTTCTTC.

V and J are TRBV27 and TRBJ1-1; TRBD1 agrees at 8 bases. Germline V gene lookup returns CDR1 MNHEY and CDR2 SMNVEV (reference sequence). The CDR3 covers 15 residues. V gave up 8 bases and J gave up 0 bases; unmatched junction bases: 8. CDR3 DNA: TGTGCCAGCGCCACACAGGGGGTCCTGAACACTGAAGCTTTCTTT. Its translation is CASATQGVLNTEAFF.

The sample holds a few counts of this clonotype. CDR3 amino acids: CASSLVAGGPGTGSNIQYF. CDR3 bases: TGCGCCAGCAGCTTGGTGGCGGGGGGACCCGGGACAGGGTCAAACATTCAGTACTTC. The genes are TRBV5-1 and TRBJ2-4; possible D gene TRBD1, 9 bases. CDR3 size: 19 residues. Germline V gene data show CDR1 as SGHRS and CDR2 as YFSETQ. Trimming took 0 bases from V and 6 from J, leaving 25 bases between them.

The rearrangement uses TRBV7-2 and TRBJ1-1; D is unclear. Trimming pared 4 bases from V and 8 bases from J, leaving 20 bases between. This CDR3 is 15 amino acids long. Germline V gene lookup returns CDR1 SGHTA and CDR2 FQGNSA. DNA of the CDR3: TGTGCCAGCAGCTCCTACGTCAGTTCATTACTCGAAGCTTTCTTT. It encodes CASSSYVSSLLEAFF.

As to this clonotype: A much larger clone lies a single base off, so this may be a read error. J is TRBJ2-7 and V is TRBV20-1; 11 nucleotides agree with TRBD2. The CDR3 totals 15 residues. Germline CDR1 reads DFQATT; CDR2 reads SNEGSKA (reference sequence). The trim removed 0 bases at V and 10 bases at J, leaving 11 bases unmatched. This chain's CDR3 is CSARDPGLADEAQYF. The CDR3 nucleotides read TGCAGTGCTAGAGACCCGGGACTAGCGGATGAGGCCCAGTACTTC.

This clonotype was picked up many times. The chain has TRBV29-1 and TRBJ2-1, with unresolved D. The CDR3 length is 14 residues. Looked up from germline, CDR1 is SQVTM and CDR2 is ANQGSEA. The V end lost 7 bases, the J end lost 8 bases, and 21 bases lay between the germline ends. The CDR3 region has the DNA TGCAGCGCCATTCTACAATTTGGTATAGATGAGCAGTTCTTC. It encodes CSAILQFGIDEQFF.

In its sample, this clonotype was seen a few times. This chain links TRBV7-3 with TRBJ2-1; 11 nucleotides agree with TRBD2. V shed 6 bases and J 9 bases; nucleotides not matched to a gene: 10. The CDR3 is 15 amino acids. In germline, CDR1 is SGHTA, CDR2 FQGTGA. Here the CDR3 reads CASSFSGRAGGEQFF. Written as DNA, the CDR3 is TGTGCCAGCAGTTTTAGCGGGAGGGCCGGGGGTGAGCAGTTCTTC.

The CDR3 is CASSGLAGFNEQFF. In nucleotides, the CDR3 is TGTGCCAGCAGCGGACTAGCGGGATTCAATGAGCAGTTCTTC. V is TRBV12-3 or TRBV12-4 and J is TRBJ2-1; 12 nucleotides match TRBD2. V gave up 6 bases and J gave up 6 bases; unmatched junction bases: 3. CDR3 length: 14 amino acids.

The chain joins TRBV15 to TRBJ2-1, with D perhaps matching TRBD1 (5 bases). V lost 5 bases to trimming and J lost 12 bases, with 17 bases between them. This CDR3 comprises 13 residues. Looked up from germline, CDR1 is LNHNV and CDR2 is YYDKDF (reference sequence). This CDR3 is CATSAVLGDGQFF. The CDR3 DNA follows: TGTGCCACCAGCGCCGTCCTAGGGGATGGGCAGTTCTTC.

In nucleotides, the CDR3 is TGTGCCAGCAGCAGCACCACAGGGGTTGGCTACACCTTC. It specifies CASSSTTGVGYTF. V is TRBV3-1 and J is TRBJ1-2; TRBD1 matches at 7 bases. This CDR3 contains 13 residues. V shed 5 bases and J 7 bases; nucleotides not matched to a gene: 7. CDR1 and CDR2 from the germline V gene are LGHDT and YNNKEL (reference sequence).

This clonotype was recorded many times. The V and J genes are TRBV10-3 and TRBJ2-5; 11 bases agree with TRBD2. Germline-derived CDR1 and CDR2 are ENHRY and SYGVKD. V gave up 5 bases and J gave up 5 bases; unmatched junction bases: 4. The CDR3 runs 14 residues. For the CDR3, the DNA is TGTGCCATCAGTACTAGCGGGAGTGTGGAGACCCAGTACTTC. This codes for CAISTSGSVETQYF.

The chain couples TRBV5-1 to TRBJ2-4; 7 bases line up with TRBD2. The J call may be mistaken, given a closer DNA end match to TRBJ2-7. CDR1 and CDR2 (germline): SGHRS, YFSETQ. The CDR3 is 15 residues long. The DNA for the CDR3 is TGCGCCAGCAGCTTGGTTGGCGGGAGTGGGTACGAGCAGTACTTC. Protein: CASSLVGGSGYEQYF.

The chain combines TRBV20-1 with TRBJ1-2; no clear D gene. Germline CDR1 and CDR2: DFQATT and SNEGSKA (reference sequence). The V end lost 0 bases, the J end lost 0 bases, and 8 bases lay between the germline ends. The CDR3 covers 14 residues. Written as DNA, the CDR3 is TGCAGTGCTAGAGAAACGGAAGCTAACTATGGCTACACCTTC. It translates to CSARETEANYGYTF.

The table lists this clonotype with a few counts. The chain combines TRBV12-3 or TRBV12-4 with TRBJ1-4, with TRBD1 identical over 10 bases. V lost 8 bases and J lost 8; bases outside the gene matches: 8. The CDR3 is made up of 14 amino acids. DNA of the CDR3: TGTGCCAGCCGTCAGGGACAGGGGCACGAAAAACTGTTTTTT. It codes for CASRQGQGHEKLFF.

This clonotype was observed a few times. The gene calls are TRBV5-1 and TRBJ1-6; 8 nucleotides line up with TRBD1. The CDR3 extends over 17 amino acids. Germline CDR1 is SGHRS and CDR2 is YFSETQ. The junction had 14 bases not matched to a gene; V was cut back by 4 bases and J by 8 bases. CDR3 bases: TGCGCCAGCAGCATCGGACAGGGTAGCATTGTTGATTCACCCCTCCACTTT. It encodes CASSIGQGSIVDSPLHF.